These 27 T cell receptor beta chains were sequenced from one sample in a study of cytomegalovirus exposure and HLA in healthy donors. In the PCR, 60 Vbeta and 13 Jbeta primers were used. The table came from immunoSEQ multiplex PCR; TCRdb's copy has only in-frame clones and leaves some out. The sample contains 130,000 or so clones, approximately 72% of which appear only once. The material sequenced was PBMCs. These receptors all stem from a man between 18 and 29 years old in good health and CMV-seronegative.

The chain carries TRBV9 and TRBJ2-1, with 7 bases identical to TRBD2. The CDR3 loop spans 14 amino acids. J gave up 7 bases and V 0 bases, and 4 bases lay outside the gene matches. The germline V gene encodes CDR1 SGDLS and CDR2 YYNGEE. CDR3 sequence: CASSVVGRPNEQFF. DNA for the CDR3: TGTGCCAGCAGCGTAGTCGGGAGGCCTAATGAGCAGTTCTTC.

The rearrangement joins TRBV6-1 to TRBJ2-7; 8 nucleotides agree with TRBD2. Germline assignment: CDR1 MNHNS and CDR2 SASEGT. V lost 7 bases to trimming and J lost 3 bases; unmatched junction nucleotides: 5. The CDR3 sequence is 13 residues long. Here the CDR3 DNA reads TGTGCCAGCATCCCGGGGGGGGGCTACGAGCAGTACTTC. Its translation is CASIPGGGYEQYF.

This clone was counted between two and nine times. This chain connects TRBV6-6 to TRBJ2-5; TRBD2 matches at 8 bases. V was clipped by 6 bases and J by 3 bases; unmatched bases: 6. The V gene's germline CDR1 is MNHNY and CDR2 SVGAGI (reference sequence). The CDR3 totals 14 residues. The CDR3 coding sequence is TGTGCCAGCAGCCCCCCGGGAGGGGAAGAGACCCAGTACTTC. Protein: CASSPPGGEETQYF.

The CDR3 DNA is TGCAGCGTTACATCACGCATGAACACTGAAGCTTTCTTT. Its translation: CSVTSRMNTEAFF. This rearrangement joins TRBV29-1 to TRBJ1-1; D unclear. V was shortened by 5 bases and J by 0 bases, with 10 bases between the two germline ends. CDR1 SQVTM and CDR2 ANQGSEA come from the germline V gene. The CDR3 contains 13 residues.

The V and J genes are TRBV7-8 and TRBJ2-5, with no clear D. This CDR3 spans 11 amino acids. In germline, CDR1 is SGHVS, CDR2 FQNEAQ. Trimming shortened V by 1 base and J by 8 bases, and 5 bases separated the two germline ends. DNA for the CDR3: TGTGCCAGCAGCTTAGGAGGTACCCAGTACTTC. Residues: CASSLGGTQYF.

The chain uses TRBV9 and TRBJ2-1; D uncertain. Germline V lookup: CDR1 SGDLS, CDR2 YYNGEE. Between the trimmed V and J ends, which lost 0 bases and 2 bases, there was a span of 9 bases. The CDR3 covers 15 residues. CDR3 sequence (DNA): TGTGCCAGCAGCGTAGTCGAGCGCCCCTACAATGAGCAGTTCTTC. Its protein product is CASSVVERPYNEQFF.

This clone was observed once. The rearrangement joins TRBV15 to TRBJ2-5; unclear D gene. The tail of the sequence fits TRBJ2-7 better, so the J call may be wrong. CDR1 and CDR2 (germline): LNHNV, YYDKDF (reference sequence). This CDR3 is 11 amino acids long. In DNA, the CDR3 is TGTGCCTCTTCGCGCGGCTACGAGCAGTACTTC. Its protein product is CASSRGYEQYF.

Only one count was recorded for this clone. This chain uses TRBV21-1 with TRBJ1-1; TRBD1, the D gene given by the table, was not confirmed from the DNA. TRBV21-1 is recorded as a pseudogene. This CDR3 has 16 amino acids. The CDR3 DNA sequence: TGTGCCAGCAGAAAAGGCGAGACAGGCGATGACACTGAAGCTTTCTTT. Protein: CASRKGETGDDTEAFF.

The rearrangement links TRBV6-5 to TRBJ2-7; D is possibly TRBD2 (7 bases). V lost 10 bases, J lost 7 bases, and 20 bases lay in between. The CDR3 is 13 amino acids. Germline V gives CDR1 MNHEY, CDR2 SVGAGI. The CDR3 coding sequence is TGTGCCACCCGCAGGGGACTCGGGAGGGAGCAGTACTTC. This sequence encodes CATRRGLGREQYF.

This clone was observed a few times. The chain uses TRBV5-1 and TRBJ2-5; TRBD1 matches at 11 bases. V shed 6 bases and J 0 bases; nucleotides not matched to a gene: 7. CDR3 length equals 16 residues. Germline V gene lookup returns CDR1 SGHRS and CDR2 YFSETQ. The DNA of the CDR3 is TGCGCCAGCACCGGGGGGACAGGGGGATACCAAGAGACCCAGTACTTC. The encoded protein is CASTGGTGGYQETQYF. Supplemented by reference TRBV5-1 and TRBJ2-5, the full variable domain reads KAGVTQTPRYLIKTRGQQVTLSCSPISGHRSVSWYQQTPGQGLQFLFEYFSETQRNKGNFPGRFSGRQFSNSRSEMNVSTLELGDSALYLCASTGGTGGYQETQYFGPGTRLLVL.

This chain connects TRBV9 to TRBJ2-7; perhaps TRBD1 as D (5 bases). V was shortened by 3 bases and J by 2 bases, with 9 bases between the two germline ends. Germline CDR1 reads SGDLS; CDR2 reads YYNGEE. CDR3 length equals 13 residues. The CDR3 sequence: CASSAGNTYEQYF. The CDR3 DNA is TGTGCCAGCAGCGCAGGGAACACCTACGAGCAGTACTTC.

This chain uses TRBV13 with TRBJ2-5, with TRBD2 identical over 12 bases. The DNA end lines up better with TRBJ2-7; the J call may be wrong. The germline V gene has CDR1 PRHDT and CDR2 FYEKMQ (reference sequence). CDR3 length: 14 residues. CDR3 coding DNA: TGTGCCAGCAGCCACGGACTAGCGGGACACGAGCAGTACTTC. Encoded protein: CASSHGLAGHEQYF.

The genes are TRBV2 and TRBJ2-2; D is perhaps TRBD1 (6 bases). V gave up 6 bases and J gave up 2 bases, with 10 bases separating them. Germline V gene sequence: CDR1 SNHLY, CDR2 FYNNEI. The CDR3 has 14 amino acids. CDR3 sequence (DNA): TGTGCCAGCAGGCAGGGGTTCAACACCGGGGAGCTGTTTTTT. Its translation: CASRQGFNTGELFF.

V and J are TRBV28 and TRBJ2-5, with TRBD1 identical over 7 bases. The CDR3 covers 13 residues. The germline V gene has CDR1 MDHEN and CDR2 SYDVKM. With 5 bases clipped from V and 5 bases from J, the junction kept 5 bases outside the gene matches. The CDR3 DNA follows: TGTGCCAGCAGTCGGGACAGTGTGGAGACCCAGTACTTC. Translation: CASSRDSVETQYF.

The CDR3 sequence: CASSLGTGKNTEAFF. The DNA of the CDR3 is TGTGCCAGCAGCTTAGGGACAGGAAAGAACACTGAAGCTTTCTTT. The chain combines TRBV7-2 with TRBJ1-1; 7 bases map to TRBD1. After removal of 1 base from V and 1 base from J, the junction contained 3 bases not matched to a gene. Germline values: CDR1 SGHTA, CDR2 FQGNSA. The CDR3 runs 15 residues.

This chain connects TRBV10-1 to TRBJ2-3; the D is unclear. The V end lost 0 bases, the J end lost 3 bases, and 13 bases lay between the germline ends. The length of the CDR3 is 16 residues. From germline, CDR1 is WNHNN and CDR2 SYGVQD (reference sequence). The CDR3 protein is CASSESIVRKTDTQYF. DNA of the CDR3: TGCGCCAGCAGTGAGTCAATAGTCAGGAAAACAGATACGCAGTATTTT.

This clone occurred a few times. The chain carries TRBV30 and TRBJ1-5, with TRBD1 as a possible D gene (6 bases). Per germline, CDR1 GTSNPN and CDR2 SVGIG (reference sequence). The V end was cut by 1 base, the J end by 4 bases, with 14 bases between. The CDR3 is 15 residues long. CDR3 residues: CAWSGGQNLNQPQHF. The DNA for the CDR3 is TGTGCCTGGAGTGGAGGACAGAACCTTAATCAGCCCCAGCATTTT.

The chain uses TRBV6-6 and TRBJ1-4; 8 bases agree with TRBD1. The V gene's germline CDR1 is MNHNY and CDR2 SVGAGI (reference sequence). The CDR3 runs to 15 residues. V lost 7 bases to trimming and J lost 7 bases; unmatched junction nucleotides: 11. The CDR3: CASISLTGGGEKLFF. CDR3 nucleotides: TGTGCCAGCATTTCGCTTACAGGGGGGGGTGAAAAACTGTTTTTT.

In DNA form, the CDR3 reads TGTGCCAGCAGCCCTGCCGGGACAGGGCTTCCCCAGCATTTT. The encoded protein is CASSPAGTGLPQHF. The chain employs TRBV27 and TRBJ1-5; 9 bases match TRBD1. The junction had 10 bases not matched to a gene; V was cut back by 6 bases and J by 10 bases. The CDR3 runs 14 residues. CDR1 is MNHEY, CDR2 SMNVEV, per germline (reference sequence).

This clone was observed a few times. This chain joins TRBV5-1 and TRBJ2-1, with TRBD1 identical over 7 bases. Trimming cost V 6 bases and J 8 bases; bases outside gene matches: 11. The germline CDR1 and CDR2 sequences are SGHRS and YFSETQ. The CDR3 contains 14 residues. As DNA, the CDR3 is TGCGCCAGCACGGCAGGGGGTGGGTACGATGAGCAGTTCTTC. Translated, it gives CASTAGGGYDEQFF.

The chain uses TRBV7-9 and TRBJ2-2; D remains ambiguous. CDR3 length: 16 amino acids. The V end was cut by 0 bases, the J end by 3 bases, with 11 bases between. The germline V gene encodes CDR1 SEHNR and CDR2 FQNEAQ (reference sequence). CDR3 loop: CASSLALGSDTGELFF. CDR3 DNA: TGTGCCAGCAGCTTAGCGCTGGGCTCGGACACCGGGGAGCTGTTTTTT.

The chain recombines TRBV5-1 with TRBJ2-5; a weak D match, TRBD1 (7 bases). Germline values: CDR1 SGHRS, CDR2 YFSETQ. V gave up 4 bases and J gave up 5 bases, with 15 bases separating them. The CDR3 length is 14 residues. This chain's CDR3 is CASSVRAGGETQYF. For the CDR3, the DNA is TGCGCCAGCAGCGTGCGTGCAGGGGGGGAGACCCAGTACTTC.

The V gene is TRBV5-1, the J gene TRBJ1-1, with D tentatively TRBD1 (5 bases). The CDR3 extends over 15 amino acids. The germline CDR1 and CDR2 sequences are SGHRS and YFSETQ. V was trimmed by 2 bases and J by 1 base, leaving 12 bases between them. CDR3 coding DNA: TGCGCCAGCAGCTTAGAAGGGGCCCAGAACACTGAAGCTTTCTTT. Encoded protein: CASSLEGAQNTEAFF.

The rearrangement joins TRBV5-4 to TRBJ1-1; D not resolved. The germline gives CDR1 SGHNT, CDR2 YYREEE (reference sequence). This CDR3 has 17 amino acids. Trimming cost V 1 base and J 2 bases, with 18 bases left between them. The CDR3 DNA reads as TGTGCCAGCAGCTTGATGCGGAGGGTGCGGAATAACACTGAAGCTTTCTTT. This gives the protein CASSLMRRVRNNTEAFF.

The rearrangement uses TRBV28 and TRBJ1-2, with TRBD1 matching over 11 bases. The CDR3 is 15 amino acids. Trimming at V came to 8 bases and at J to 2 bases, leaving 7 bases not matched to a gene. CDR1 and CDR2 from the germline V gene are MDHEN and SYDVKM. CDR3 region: CASLNRDRGNYGYTF. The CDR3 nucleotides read TGTGCCAGCCTGAACCGGGACAGGGGGAACTATGGCTACACCTTC.

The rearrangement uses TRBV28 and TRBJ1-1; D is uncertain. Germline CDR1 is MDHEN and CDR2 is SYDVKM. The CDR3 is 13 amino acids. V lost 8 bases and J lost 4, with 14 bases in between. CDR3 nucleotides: TGTGCCAGCCACTTGACCGGGATCACTGAAGCTTTCTTT. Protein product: CASHLTGITEAFF. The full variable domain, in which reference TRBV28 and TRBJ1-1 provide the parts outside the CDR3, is DVKVTQSSRYLVKRTGEKVFLECVQDMDHENMFWYRQDPGLGLRLIYFSYDVKMKEKGDIPEGYSVSREKKERFSLILESASTNQTSMYLCASHLTGITEAFFGQGTRLTVV.

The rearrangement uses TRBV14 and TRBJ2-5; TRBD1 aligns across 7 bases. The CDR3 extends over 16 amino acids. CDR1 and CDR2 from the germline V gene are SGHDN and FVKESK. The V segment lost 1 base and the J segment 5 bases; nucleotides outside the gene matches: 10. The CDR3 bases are TGTGCCAGCAGCCAAGGACCCCGCGACAGGGAGGAGACCCAGTACTTC. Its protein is CASSQGPRDREETQYF.